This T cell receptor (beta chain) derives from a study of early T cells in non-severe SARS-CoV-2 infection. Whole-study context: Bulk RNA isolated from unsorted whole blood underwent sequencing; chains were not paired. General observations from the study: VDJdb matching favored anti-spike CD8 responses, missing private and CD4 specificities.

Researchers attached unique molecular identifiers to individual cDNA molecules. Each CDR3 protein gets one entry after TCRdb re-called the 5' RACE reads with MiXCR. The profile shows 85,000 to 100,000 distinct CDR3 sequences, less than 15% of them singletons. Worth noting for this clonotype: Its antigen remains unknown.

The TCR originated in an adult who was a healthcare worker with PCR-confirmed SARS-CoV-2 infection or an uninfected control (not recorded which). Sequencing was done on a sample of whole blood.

The CDR3 nucleotides read TGTGCCAGCAGCCACAGGGACGAGCAGTACTTC. Protein product: CASSHRDEQYF. The chain has TRBV28 and TRBJ2-7, with TRBD1 as a possible D gene (6 bases). There are 11 residues in the CDR3. In germline, CDR1 is MDHEN, CDR2 SYDVKM. V was pared by 6 bases and J by 5 bases, with 8 bases between.